A selection of T cell receptor beta chains follows, all from one sample in a study of blood T cells in healthy people across ages. Via MiXCR, TCRdb re-called the 5' RACE reads, giving one row per CDR3 protein. This sample yields hundreds of thousands of distinct CDR3 sequences, of which around 42% are seen a single time; about a fifth belongs to the top ten. Source material: blood. The receptors derive from a man between 60 and 70 years old in good health. The CDR3 runs from the conserved cysteine through the conserved F or W. A D gene is named only where the DNA matches it firmly. The size entry is marked missing in some rows and otherwise reads once, few, many or a size class.

J,D,V,size,DNA,CDR3
TRBJ2-2,-,TRBV2,-,TGTGCCAGCAATTTGGAGGGGCGGAGGGAGCTGTTTTTT,CASNLEGRRELFF
TRBJ1-5,-,TRBV27,-,TGTGCCAGCAGTCAGGGTGGAGGGCTTATTAGCAATCAGCCCCAGCATTTT,CASSQGGGLISNQPQHF
TRBJ2-3,TRBD1,TRBV12-3/TRBV12-4,-,TGTGCCAGCAGTTTCTACCCGCCGGGACAGAGAACAGATACGCAGTATTTT,CASSFYPPGQRTDTQYF
TRBJ2-7,-,TRBV6-2/TRBV6-3,-,TGTGCCAGCAGTTATGGGGACTCAGCCTACGAGCAGTACTTC,CASSYGDSAYEQYF
TRBJ2-3,-,TRBV29-1,many,TGCAGCGTTGATGGGAAAACAGATACGCAGTATTTT,CSVDGKTDTQYF
TRBJ2-4,-,TRBV27,-,TGTGCCAGCAGCAGGGACGGGCCCACGTTTGAGTACTTC,CASSRDGPTFEYF
TRBJ1-6,TRBD1,TRBV7-6,-,TGTGCCAGCAGCAAGGGACAGAATACAAATTCACCCCTCCACTTT,CASSKGQNTNSPLHF
TRBJ1-6,-,TRBV6-5,-,TGTGCCAGCAGGGGAGAGTGGGGTAATTCACCCCTCCACTTT,CASRGEWGNSPLHF
TRBJ2-7,-,TRBV3-1,-,TGTGCCAGCAGACAAAATGGAGGGGCCGAGCAGTACTTC,CASRQNGGAEQYF
TRBJ2-1,TRBD1,TRBV7-3,many,TGTGCCAGCAGCTTAGGGGGACAGGGTGGGGAGCAGTTCTTC,CASSLGGQGGEQFF